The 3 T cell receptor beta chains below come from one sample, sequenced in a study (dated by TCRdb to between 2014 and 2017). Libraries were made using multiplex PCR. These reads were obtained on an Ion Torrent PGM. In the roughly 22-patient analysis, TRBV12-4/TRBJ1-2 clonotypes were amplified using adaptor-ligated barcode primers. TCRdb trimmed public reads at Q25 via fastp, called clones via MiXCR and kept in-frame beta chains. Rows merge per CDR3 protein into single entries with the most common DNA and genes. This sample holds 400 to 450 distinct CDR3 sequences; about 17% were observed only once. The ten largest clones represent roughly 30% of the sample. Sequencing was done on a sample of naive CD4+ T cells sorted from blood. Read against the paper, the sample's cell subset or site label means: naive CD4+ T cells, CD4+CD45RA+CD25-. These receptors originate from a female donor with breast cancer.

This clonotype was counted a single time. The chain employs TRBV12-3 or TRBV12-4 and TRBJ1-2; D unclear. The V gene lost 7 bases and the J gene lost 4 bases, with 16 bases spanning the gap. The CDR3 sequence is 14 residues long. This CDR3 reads CASKGRARSYGYTF. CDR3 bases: TGTGCCAGCAAGGGAAGGGCACGGTCCTATGGCTACACCTTC.

The CDR3 DNA follows: TGTGCCAGCAGTTCGGCGGGAAACTATGGCTACACCTTC. Translated: CASSSAGNYGYTF. The chain joins TRBV12-3 or TRBV12-4 to TRBJ1-2; D is unclear. V lost 4 bases and J 2 bases, leaving 8 bases between the germline ends. The CDR3 contains 13 residues.

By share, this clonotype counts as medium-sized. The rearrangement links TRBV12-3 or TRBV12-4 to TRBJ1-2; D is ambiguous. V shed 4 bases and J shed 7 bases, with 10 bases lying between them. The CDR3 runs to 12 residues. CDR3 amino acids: CASSWRDSGYTF. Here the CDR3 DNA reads TGTGCCAGCAGTTGGAGGGATAGTGGCTACACCTTC.